The source of this T cell receptor (beta chain) is a study of regulatory T cells in long-lasting Graves disease. At the level of the study: The definition of persistent Graves' disease was over 5 years of antithyroid drugs with positive TSH receptor antibodies. Findings and limits, study-wide: A reduction in accuracy may have resulted from the small sample size. For persistent Graves' patients, TCR diversity was lower than for newly diagnosed ones.

Specified time point: persistent/refractory GD, antithyroid drugs over 5 years with positive TRAb. PBMC-extracted RNA yielded the TCR library. On this clonotype itself: The antigen is unknown. The junction and the germline gene differ at one end; a read error may be behind it.

Building of the TCR beta libraries involved iRepertoire HTBI primers and Arm-PCR of CDR3 regions. Each CDR3 protein gets one entry after TCRdb re-called the multiplex PCR reads with MiXCR. The data contain a few hundred thousand distinct CDR3 sequences, roughly 25% of them singletons. The TCR originated in a woman in her 40s with Graves disease. The specimen comprised peripheral blood mononuclear cells (PBMCs), sampled when the disease was refractory, from a patient treated with antithyroid drugs.

CDR3 sequence (DNA): TGTGCCTGTAGTACCCGGGACGGAAACTATGGCTACACCTTC. It codes for CACSTRDGNYGYTF. The chain joins TRBV19 to TRBJ1-2, with D possibly TRBD1 on 5 matching bases. Germline lookup yields CDR1 LNHDA and CDR2 SQIVND (reference sequence). The CDR3 extends over 14 amino acids.